The present T cell receptor (beta chain) was sequenced within a study of T cell repertoires in cytomegalovirus infection. Overall study: HLA-C-restricted CMV epitopes, recently identified, and well-studied HLA-B-restricted ones were used by the study. TCR beta signatures that were public indicated CMV infection and matching HLA type. Study outcomes and limitations: HLA-C-restricted CMV-specific TCR beta clonotypes were dominant in the ex vivo response. People with CMV and the relevant HLA were identified by cumulative public TCR beta family frequency.

The CDR3 spans 17 residues. Germline CDR1 and CDR2: MNHEY and SVGAGI. The V gene end was trimmed by 3 bases and the J gene end by 6 bases; junction bases not matched to a gene: 14. Using its own MiXCR run on the reads, TCRdb lists one record per CDR3 protein. Here the sample spans 550,000 to 850,000 distinct CDR3 sequences, 30% to 35% being singletons. This clonotype was seen only a few times. Its matching antigen is unknown. The specimen comprised cultured PBMCs, sampled from culture after CMV antigen stimulation. The clonotype originates from a human donor in good health (CMV status not recorded). Some clones in this sample may be carry-over from other donors' samples. V usage is TRBV6-5 and J usage is TRBJ1-2, with 9 bases lining up with TRBD1. CDR3 amino acids: CASSYAGQGKGWDGYTF. The CDR3 DNA reads as TGTGCCAGCAGTTATGCGGGACAGGGAAAAGGATGGGATGGCTACACCTTC.